This entry describes one TCR beta chain. TCRdb redid the calling of the 5' RACE reads with MiXCR, one entry per CDR3 protein. The sample contains 50,000 to 65,000 distinct CDR3 sequences, 20% to 25% of which appear only once. The CDR3 has 15 residues. Germline V gives CDR1 SGHTA, CDR2 FQGNSA. Trimming shortened V by 4 bases and J by 0 bases, and 10 bases separated the two germline ends. The sorted Tregs were CD4+CD25+CD127-/low cells. The chain carries TRBV7-2 and TRBJ1-5; maybe TRBD1 (6 bases). This receptor was identified in a female donor with breast cancer. Material for sequencing was tumor-infiltrating Tregs sorted from the breast tumor. In nucleotides, the CDR3 is TGTGCCAGCAGCTCCGGACAGTATAGCAATCAGCCCCAGCATTTT. Its translation is CASSSGQYSNQPQHF.